The following is a T cell receptor beta chain sequence with its context. The data belong to a study of blood T cell repertoires in COVID-19. The repertoire was sequenced with immunoSEQ multiplex PCR; TCRdb's copy has only in-frame clones and lacks some. The data hold approximately 300,000 clones, with approximately 89% observed a single time. This TCR came from a woman under 40 with COVID-19, enrolled during active disease. Sample: peripheral blood.

CDR3: CASSEDRGPNEKLFF. The CDR3 nucleotides read TGTGCCAGCAGTGAAGACAGGGGGCCTAATGAAAAACTGTTTTTT. V and J are TRBV2 and TRBJ1-4; 9 bases fit TRBD1. The CDR3 has 15 residues. Germline loops: CDR1 SNHLY, CDR2 FYNNEI. Losses at the gene ends were 1 base for V and 3 bases for J; bases not matched to a gene: 0.